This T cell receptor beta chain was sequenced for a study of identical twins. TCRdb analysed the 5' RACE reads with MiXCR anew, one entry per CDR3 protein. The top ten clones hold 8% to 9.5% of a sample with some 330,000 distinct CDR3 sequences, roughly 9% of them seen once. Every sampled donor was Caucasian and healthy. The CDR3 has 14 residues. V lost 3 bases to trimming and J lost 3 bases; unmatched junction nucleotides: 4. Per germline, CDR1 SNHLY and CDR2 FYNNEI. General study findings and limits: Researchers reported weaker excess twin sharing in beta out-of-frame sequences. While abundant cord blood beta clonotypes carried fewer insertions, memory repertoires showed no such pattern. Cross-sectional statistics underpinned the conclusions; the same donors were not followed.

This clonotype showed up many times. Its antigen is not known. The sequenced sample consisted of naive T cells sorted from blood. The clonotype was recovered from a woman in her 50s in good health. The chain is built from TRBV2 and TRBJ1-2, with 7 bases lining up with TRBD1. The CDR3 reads CASSETGMDYGYTF. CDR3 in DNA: TGTGCCAGCAGTGAGACAGGGATGGACTATGGCTACACCTTC.